These 11 T cell receptor beta chains originate from one sample sequenced in a study of T cell changes during pregnancy in multiple sclerosis. Method: immunoSEQ multiplex PCR; TCRdb's copy keeps in-frame clones and lacks some. This sample has some 110,000 clones; 80% to 95% occur once, and the top ten carry more than 1.5%. Source: peripheral blood, taken in the third trimester of pregnancy. These receptor sequences come from a female donor with multiple sclerosis, enrolled in a pregnancy study.

The gene calls are TRBV2 and TRBJ1-5, with a tentative D call TRBD1 (6 bases). This CDR3 comprises 15 residues. In germline, CDR1 is SNHLY, CDR2 FYNNEI. V lost 6 bases to trimming and J lost 0 bases, with 12 bases between them. CDR3 in DNA: TGTGCCAGCAGCGGGACACCACTTAGCAATCAGCCCCAGCATTTT. It specifies CASSGTPLSNQPQHF.

Here the CDR3 reads CASSLVETGGYEQYF. CDR3 DNA: TGTGCCAGCAGCTTGGTCGAGACAGGGGGGTACGAGCAGTACTTC. V and J are TRBV5-5 and TRBJ2-7, with 9 bases lining up with TRBD1. Germline V gene data show CDR1 as SGHKS and CDR2 as YYEKEE (reference sequence). V lost 0 bases, J lost 4 bases, and 5 bases stayed unmatched. The CDR3 sequence is 15 residues long.

The CDR3 region is CASSREWAYEQYF. The CDR3 region has the DNA TGTGCCAGTAGTAGGGAGTGGGCCTACGAGCAGTACTTC. The V gene is TRBV19, the J gene TRBJ2-7; tentatively, D is TRBD2 (5 bases). The CDR3 runs 13 residues. With 4 bases removed from V and 2 bases from J, the gap between germline ends came to 9 bases. Per germline, CDR1 LNHDA and CDR2 SQIVND (reference sequence).

The chain recombines TRBV1 with TRBJ1-2; the table's D call, TRBD1, has no DNA check behind it. TRBV1 is listed as a pseudogene. This CDR3 comprises 15 residues. As DNA, the CDR3 is TGCACCAGCAGCCAAGATCAGCCAGGGTGCTATGGCTACACCTTC. It codes for CTSSQDQPGCYGYTF.

The J gene is TRBJ2-3, the V gene TRBV7-6; 11 bases line up with TRBD2. CDR1 and CDR2 from the germline V gene are SGHVS and FNYEAQ. The CDR3 covers 16 residues. The junction had 5 bases not matched to a gene; V was cut back by 1 base and J by 5 bases. The CDR3 region is CASSLGIAGGRDTQYF. The CDR3 DNA is TGTGCCAGCAGCTTAGGAATAGCGGGAGGGCGAGATACGCAGTATTTT.

The chain links TRBV4-1 to TRBJ2-2, with 8 bases fitting TRBD2. Germline assignment: CDR1 MGHRA and CDR2 YSYEKL. The CDR3 covers 16 residues. Trimming took 4 bases from V and 6 from J; bases not matched to a gene: 10. As DNA, the CDR3 is TGCGCCAGCAGCCGATCCGGACTAGCCAGGGCCGGGGAGCTGTTTTTT. It specifies CASSRSGLARAGELFF.

The chain combines TRBV27 with TRBJ2-2; 8 bases map to TRBD2. J was trimmed by 7 bases and V by 5 bases; bases with no gene match: 9. The CDR3 runs to 15 residues. Germline-derived CDR1 and CDR2 are MNHEY and SMNVEV (reference sequence). CDR3 bases: TGTGCCAGCAGTCGGCGGGGGGCTACAGACGGGGAGCTGTTTTTT. Amino acids: CASSRRGATDGELFF.

The rearrangement links TRBV7-7 to TRBJ2-5; 10 nucleotides match TRBD2. Germline V CDR1 and CDR2: SSHAT, FNYEAQ (reference sequence). The CDR3 extends over 18 amino acids. Trimming at V came to 1 base and at J to 3 bases, leaving 11 bases not matched to a gene. The CDR3 sequence: CASSLGAGLASGKETQYF. Written as DNA, the CDR3 is TGTGCCAGCAGCTTAGGGGCGGGACTAGCGAGTGGGAAAGAGACCCAGTACTTC.

The V call is TRBV5-1, the J call TRBJ2-1; no reliable D call. This CDR3 is built from 15 residues. Looked up from germline, CDR1 is SGHRS and CDR2 is YFSETQ. V was pared by 0 bases and J by 9 bases, with 16 bases between. The CDR3, as DNA: TGCGCCAGCAGCTTGGTGCGCCAAGCCCCAAGTGAGCAGTTCTTC. This sequence encodes CASSLVRQAPSEQFF.

The chain couples TRBV9 to TRBJ1-3; D possibly corresponds to TRBD1 (6 bases). Per the germline V gene, CDR1 is SGDLS and CDR2 is YYNGEE. The germline V and J ends were trimmed by 3 bases and 2 bases, with 21 bases remaining between them. The CDR3 is made up of 18 amino acids. The CDR3 sequence is CASSEGGGMGPAGNTIYF. The CDR3 DNA sequence: TGTGCCAGCAGCGAGGGAGGGGGTATGGGGCCGGCTGGAAACACCATATATTTT.

This chain links TRBV5-1 with TRBJ1-1; TRBD1 agrees at 9 bases. The CDR3 extends over 18 amino acids. V gave up 3 bases and J gave up 1 base; unmatched junction bases: 13. Germline V gene sequence: CDR1 SGHRS, CDR2 YFSETQ. DNA for the CDR3: TGCGCCAGCAGCTCCGGACTCGGGACAGGGAAAGGGAACACTGAAGCTTTCTTT. This sequence encodes CASSSGLGTGKGNTEAFF.